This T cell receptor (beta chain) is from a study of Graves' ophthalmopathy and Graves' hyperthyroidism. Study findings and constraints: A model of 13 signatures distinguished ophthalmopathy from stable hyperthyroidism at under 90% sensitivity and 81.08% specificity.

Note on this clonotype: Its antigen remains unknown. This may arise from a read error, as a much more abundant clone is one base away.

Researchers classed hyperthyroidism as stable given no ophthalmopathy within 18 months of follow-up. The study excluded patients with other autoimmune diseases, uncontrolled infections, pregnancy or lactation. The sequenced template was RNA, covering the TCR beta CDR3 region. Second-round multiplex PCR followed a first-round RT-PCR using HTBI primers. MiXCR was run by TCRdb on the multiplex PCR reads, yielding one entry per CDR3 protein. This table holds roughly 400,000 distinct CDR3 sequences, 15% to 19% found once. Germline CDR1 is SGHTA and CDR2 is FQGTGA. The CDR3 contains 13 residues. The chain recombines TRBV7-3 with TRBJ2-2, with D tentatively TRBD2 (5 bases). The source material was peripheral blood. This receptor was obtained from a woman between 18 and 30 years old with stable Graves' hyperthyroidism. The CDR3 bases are TGTGCCAGCAGCTTAGAGGCCACCGGGGAGCTGTGTTTT. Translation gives CASSLEATGELCF.